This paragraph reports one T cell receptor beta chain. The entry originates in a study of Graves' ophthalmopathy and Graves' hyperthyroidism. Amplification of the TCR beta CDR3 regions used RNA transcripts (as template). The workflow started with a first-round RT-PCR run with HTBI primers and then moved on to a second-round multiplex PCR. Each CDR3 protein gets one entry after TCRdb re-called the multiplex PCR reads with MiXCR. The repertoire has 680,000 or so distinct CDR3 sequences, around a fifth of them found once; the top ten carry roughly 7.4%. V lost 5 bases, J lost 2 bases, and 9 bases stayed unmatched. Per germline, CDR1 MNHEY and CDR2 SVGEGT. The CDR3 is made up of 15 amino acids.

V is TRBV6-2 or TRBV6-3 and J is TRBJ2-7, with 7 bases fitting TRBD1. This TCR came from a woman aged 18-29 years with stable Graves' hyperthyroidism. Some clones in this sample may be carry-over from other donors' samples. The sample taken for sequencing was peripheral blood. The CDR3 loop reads CASSETPDRTYEQYF. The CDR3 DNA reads TGTGCCAGCAGTGAGACTCCGGACAGGACCTACGAGCAGTACTTC.